The present T cell receptor (beta chain) was sequenced within a study of OX40 agonist ivuxolimab in advanced cancers. The study's findings and limits: The CD4+ and CD8+ T cells in the blood had expanded clonally by week 6 at 0.1 to 3.0 mg/kg.

Germline V gene sequence: CDR1 SEHNR, CDR2 FQNEAQ (reference sequence). This CDR3 contains 14 residues. The V and J ends lost 6 bases and 6 bases, in that order; junction bases with no gene match: 10. As regards this clone: Its antigen is undetermined.

Method: immunoSEQ multiplex PCR; TCRdb's copy keeps in-frame clones and lacks some. The table includes over 25,000 clones, roughly four fifths detected once. The sample consisted of CD4+ or CD8+ T cells sorted from blood, taken in a trial of the OX40 agonist ivuxolimab. The V gene is TRBV7-9, the J gene TRBJ2-7; 8 bases agree with TRBD1. This receptor was taken from an adult with an advanced solid tumor such as melanoma, head and neck, liver or kidney cancer. The CDR3 nucleotides read TGTGCCAGCAGTTTCCGGGACAGGTCTGGCGAGCAGTACTTC. Protein product: CASSFRDRSGEQYF.